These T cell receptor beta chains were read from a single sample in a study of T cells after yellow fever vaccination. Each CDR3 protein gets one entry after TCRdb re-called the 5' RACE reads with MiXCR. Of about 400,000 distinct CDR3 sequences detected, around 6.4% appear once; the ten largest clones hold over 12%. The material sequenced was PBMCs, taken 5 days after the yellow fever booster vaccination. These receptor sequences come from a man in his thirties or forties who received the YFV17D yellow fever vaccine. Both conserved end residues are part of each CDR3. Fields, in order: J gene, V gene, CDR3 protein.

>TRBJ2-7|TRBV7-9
CASRRGNEQYF
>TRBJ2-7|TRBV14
CASSPTDRGLHEQYF
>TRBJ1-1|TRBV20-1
CSARAGNTEAFF
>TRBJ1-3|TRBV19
CASSMQGPGNTIYF
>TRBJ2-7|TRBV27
CASSYAPAGGLGEQYF
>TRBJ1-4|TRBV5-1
CASSGGQGIWTNEKLFF
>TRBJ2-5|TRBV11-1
CASSLAPLVLKREETQYF
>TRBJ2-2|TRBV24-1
CATSSGQVNTGELFF
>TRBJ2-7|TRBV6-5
CASSYSLAGGNEQYF
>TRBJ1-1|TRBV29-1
CSGVLGWTEAFF
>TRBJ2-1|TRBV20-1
CSATGDLRHNEQFF
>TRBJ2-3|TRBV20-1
CSAKKGSGTSTDTQYF
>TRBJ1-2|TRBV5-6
CASSPGRDYGYTF
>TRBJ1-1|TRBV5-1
CASSYGTGANTEAFF
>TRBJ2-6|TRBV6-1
CASGARALSGANVLTF
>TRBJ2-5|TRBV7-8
CASSKGLAYQETQYF
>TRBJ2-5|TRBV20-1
CSARRASQETQYF
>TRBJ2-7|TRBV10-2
CASSVIDRGHEQYF
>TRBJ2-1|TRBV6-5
CASSYPASSGYNEQFF
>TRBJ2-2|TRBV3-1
CASSQDVTSLTGELFF
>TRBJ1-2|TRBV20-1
CSAREDRDEYGYTF
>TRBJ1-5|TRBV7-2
CASSLTGVNQPQHF
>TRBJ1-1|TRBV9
CASSLEYNTEAFF
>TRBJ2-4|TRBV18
CASSPGAGGAKNIQYF
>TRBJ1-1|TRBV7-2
CASSARQLLRGTEAFF
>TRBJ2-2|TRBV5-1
CASSRSGRGSNTGELFF
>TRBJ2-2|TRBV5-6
CASSGSGGELFF
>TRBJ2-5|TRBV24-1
CATSDLQTTQYF
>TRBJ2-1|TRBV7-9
CASSLLGGRRAYNEQFF
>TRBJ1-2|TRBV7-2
CASAMGTRGYTF
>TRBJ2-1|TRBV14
CASRRGRGTYNEPFF
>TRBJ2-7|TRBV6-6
CASSYPQGEQYF
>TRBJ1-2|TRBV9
CASSVDEYGYTF
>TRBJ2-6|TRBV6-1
CASTPGGSGANVLTF
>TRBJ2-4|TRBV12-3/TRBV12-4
CASSFWGSGRAEVRDIQYF
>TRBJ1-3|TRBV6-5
CASSYYGPNRRNTIYF
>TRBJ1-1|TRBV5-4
CASSLAIQTFGTEAFF
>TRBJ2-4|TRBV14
CASSHPGLPLQYF
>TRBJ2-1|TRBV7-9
CASTGTSAYNEQFF
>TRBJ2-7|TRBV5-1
CASRTGVEQYF
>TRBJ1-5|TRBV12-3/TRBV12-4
CASSLKAGYNQPQHF
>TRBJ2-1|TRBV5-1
CASREPSNNEQFF
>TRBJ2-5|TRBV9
CASSVGNRKETQYF
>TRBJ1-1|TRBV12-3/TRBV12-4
CASSQMSATEAFF
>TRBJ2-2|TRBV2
CASTPLLTGPYTGELFF